This is a list of T cell receptor beta chains from one sample in a study of cytomegalovirus exposure and HLA in healthy donors. Generated by immunoSEQ multiplex PCR, the TCRdb table keeps only in-frame clones and is missing some. The table records under 250,000 clones, about 85% of them present only once. Source material: PBMCs. The source is a girl aged 2 to 9 in good health and CMV-seronegative. Both conserved end residues are part of each CDR3. The D gene is left open where the match is weak. Clone size is shown for a subset of rows, as once, few, many or a class of expanded clone.

v_gene	abundance	d_gene	j_gene	len	CDR3nt	CDR3aa
TRBV29-1	-	-	TRBJ2-7	14	TGCAGCGTGGGACCGGGACTCAATTTCTACGAGCAGTACTTC	CSVGPGLNFYEQYF
TRBV19	-	-	TRBJ2-7	13	TGTGCCAGTAGTATGCTACTCTCCTACGAGCAGTACTTC	CASSMLLSYEQYF
TRBV5-1	-	TRBD1	TRBJ2-1	14	TGCGCCAGCAGCTTAACAGGGGGCTACAATGAGCAGTTCTTC	CASSLTGGYNEQFF
TRBV5-1	-	-	TRBJ2-1	13	TGCGCCAGCGCCCGACAGGACTACAATGAGCAGTTCTTC	CASARQDYNEQFF
TRBV7-7	-	TRBD2	TRBJ2-3	15	TGTGCCAGCAGTCCAACTAGCGGGGGAACAGATACGCAGTATTTT	CASSPTSGGTDTQYF
TRBV2	-	TRBD1	TRBJ1-2	15	TGTGCCAACAGACAGGGGGACACCACTAACTATGGCTACACCTTC	CANRQGDTTNYGYTF
TRBV4-1	-	TRBD1	TRBJ2-7	16	TGCGCCAGCAGCCAAGTCCCCGGACAGGGTACCTACGAGCAGTACTTC	CASSQVPGQGTYEQYF
TRBV6-1	-	-	TRBJ1-2	14	TGTGCCAGCACGGTAGGGGGACGACAAGATGGCTACACCTTC	CASTVGGRQDGYTF
TRBV29-1	-	TRBD1	TRBJ2-1	12	TGCAGCGTTGGGACAGGGCTGTGGGAGCAGTTCTTC	CSVGTGLWEQFF
TRBV9	once	-	TRBJ2-7	11	TGTGCCAGCAGCGCCTACTACGAGCAGTACTTC	CASSAYYEQYF
TRBV4-2	-	-	TRBJ1-6	16	TGTGCCAGCAGCCAACACATACAGGGAGGGAATTCACCCCTCCACTTT	CASSQHIQGGNSPLHF
TRBV27	-	TRBD2	TRBJ2-3	15	TGTGCCAGCAGTTCAGCGGGACGCGACACAGATACGCAGTATTTT	CASSSAGRDTDTQYF
TRBV4-2	-	TRBD2	TRBJ2-3	14	TGTGCCAGCAGCCGAGCGGGAGACACAGATACGCAGTATTTT	CASSRAGDTDTQYF
TRBV9	-	TRBD2	TRBJ2-5	14	TGTGCCACACGCCCCGGGAGCGGGAAAGAGACCCAGTACTTC	CATRPGSGKETQYF
TRBV30	-	TRBD2	TRBJ2-3	13	TGTGCCTGGGGGGGACTAGCGGGAGATACGCAGTATTTT	CAWGGLAGDTQYF
TRBV29-1	-	-	TRBJ1-1	13	TGCAGCGTTGCGTACAGAGGGCCCACTGAAGCTTTCTTT	CSVAYRGPTEAFF
TRBV7-3	-	TRBD1	TRBJ2-7	16	TGTGCCAGCAGCTCGTCCGGGACAGGGATCTCCTACGAGCAGTACTTC	CASSSSGTGISYEQYF
TRBV2	-	-	TRBJ1-1	12	TGTGCCAGCAGTCAAAGACAGGAAGGAGCTTTCTTT	CASSQRQEGAFF
TRBV5-1	-	TRBD1	TRBJ2-2	15	TGCGCCAGCAGCTCATCTTCACAGGGGTCCGGGGAGCTGTTTTTT	CASSSSSQGSGELFF
TRBV6-5	-	-	TRBJ1-2	13	TGTGCCAGCAGTTACCCGGACAGCCGGGGCTACACCTTC	CASSYPDSRGYTF
TRBV7-8	-	-	TRBJ2-6	13	TGTGCCAGCAGCTTATTAGGGGCCAACGTCCTGACTTTC	CASSLLGANVLTF
TRBV6-1	-	-	TRBJ1-2	17	TGTGCCAGCAGTGAGAAGATTGGACAGCGAACTAACTATGGCTACACCTTC	CASSEKIGQRTNYGYTF
TRBV9	-	-	TRBJ2-1	19	TGTGCCAGCAGCGTAGAAGGCGGGGCCTCCACGTCCGCCTACAATGAGCAGTTCTTC	CASSVEGGASTSAYNEQFF
TRBV19	-	TRBD2	TRBJ2-1	13	TGTGCCAGTAGTATAGATAAAACGGGGGGGCAGTTCTTC	CASSIDKTGGQFF
TRBV21-1	once	-	TRBJ2-3	15	TGTGCCAGCAGCTTTGGGACTTTTCACACAGATACGCAGTATTTT	CASSFGTFHTDTQYF
TRBV18	-	-	TRBJ1-5	13	TGTGCCAGCTCACCTCAGGGATATCAGCCCCAGCATTTT	CASSPQGYQPQHF
TRBV30	-	-	TRBJ1-1	14	TGTGCCTGGAGTGTACGGGGGACGGTGAATGAAGCTTTCTTT	CAWSVRGTVNEAFF
TRBV11-2	once	-	TRBJ2-5	13	TGTGCCAGCAGCTTAGATCGTAAAGAGACCCAGTACTTC	CASSLDRKETQYF
TRBV5-1	-	-	TRBJ2-7	15	TGCGCCAGCAGCTTGGAAAGGGGAGGCACCTACGAGCAGTACTTC	CASSLERGGTYEQYF
TRBV27	few	TRBD1	TRBJ2-7	15	TGTGCCAGCAGGAAGGGAAACAGGGACAGGGGCGAGCAGTACTTC	CASRKGNRDRGEQYF
TRBV5-1	-	TRBD1	TRBJ2-3	18	TGCGCCAGCAGCCTTCTTAGTAGGACAGGGGGTGTCACAGATACGCAGTATTTT	CASSLLSRTGGVTDTQYF
TRBV27	-	-	TRBJ1-3	17	TGTGCCAGCAGCTTGAGACAGGCGATAAATAATGGAAACACCATATATTTT	CASSLRQAINNGNTIYF
TRBV7-9	few	TRBD1	TRBJ1-1	15	TGTTCCAGCAGCTTTTCGTGGACAGGGGGGACTGAAGCTTTCTTT	CSSSFSWTGGTEAFF
TRBV10-3	-	TRBD1	TRBJ2-7	13	TGTGCCATCAGTGGGGTGACAGGGGGCGAGCAGTACTTC	CAISGVTGGEQYF
TRBV28	-	-	TRBJ2-5	14	TGTGCCAGCAAATATGGGGGGATAAAAGAGACCCAGTACTTC	CASKYGGIKETQYF
TRBV6-6	-	-	TRBJ1-4	15	TGTGCCAGCAGCAACCCAGGGGCGGAGTGGGAAAAACTGTTTTTT	CASSNPGAEWEKLFF
TRBV14	-	-	TRBJ2-1	15	TGTGCCAGCAGCCCCGGGGTAGCGAGATACAATGAGCAGTTCTTC	CASSPGVARYNEQFF
TRBV7-9	once	-	TRBJ1-2	14	TGTGCCAGCAGCTTAAGCCAGGCTAACTATGGCTACACCTTC	CASSLSQANYGYTF
TRBV30	-	-	TRBJ2-7	13	TGTGCCTGGAGTGTGTCTAGTAAGCACGAGCAGTACTTC	CAWSVSSKHEQYF
TRBV29-1	-	-	TRBJ1-1	12	TGCAGCGTTGCCCGGGGAAACACTGAAGCTTTCTTT	CSVARGNTEAFF
TRBV30	-	TRBD1	TRBJ1-5	13	TGTGCCTGGCAGGGGGCGCTTGGTCAGCCCCAGCATTTT	CAWQGALGQPQHF
TRBV5-6	once	TRBD2	TRBJ2-1	15	TGTGCCAGCAGCCCAGGACTAGCGGCCTACAATGAGCAGTTCTTC	CASSPGLAAYNEQFF
TRBV29-1	-	TRBD1	TRBJ2-5	15	TGCAGCGTTGACTCGACAGGGGCCGTTCAAGAGACCCAGTACTTC	CSVDSTGAVQETQYF
TRBV29-1	-	TRBD2	TRBJ2-7	13	TGCAGCGTTGAACTAGCGGGCCCCTACGAGCAGTACTTC	CSVELAGPYEQYF
TRBV4-1	-	-	TRBJ2-3	13	TGCGCCAGCAGCTCTGGACGGAGGGATACGCAGTATTTT	CASSSGRRDTQYF
TRBV5-6	-	-	TRBJ2-5	12	TGTGCCAGCAGCTGGGGGCGAGAGACCCAGTACTTC	CASSWGRETQYF
TRBV13	-	-	TRBJ2-3	15	TGTGCCAGCAGCTTTGGGACAACTAGCACAGATACGCAGTATTTT	CASSFGTTSTDTQYF
TRBV19	once	TRBD1	TRBJ1-1	14	TGTGCCAGCGAAGACAGGGCTGGGAAGACTGAAGCTTTCTTT	CASEDRAGKTEAFF
TRBV4-2	-	TRBD2	TRBJ2-7	15	TGTGCCAGCAGCCAAGAAGGACTAGCGGGAGACGAGCAGTACTTC	CASSQEGLAGDEQYF
TRBV10-3	once	TRBD1	TRBJ2-7	14	TGTGCCATCAGTGAGGGACAGGGTGTCCACGAGCAGTACTTC	CAISEGQGVHEQYF
TRBV12-5	-	TRBD1	TRBJ1-6	15	TGTGCTAGTGGGCAAGAGGACAGGGTGAGTTCACCCCTCCACTTT	CASGQEDRVSSPLHF